A single sample gave rise to the 5 T cell receptor beta chains below, sequenced in a study of blood T cell repertoires in COVID-19. Here immunoSEQ multiplex PCR was the method, and the copy in TCRdb shows in-frame clones only, minus some. The sample holds roughly 300,000 clones, 70% to 90% seen once. Sequenced input: PBMCs or T cells enriched from blood (not recorded which). Receptor source: a man aged 25 to 45 who had recovered from COVID-19.

The V gene is TRBV27, the J gene TRBJ2-3, with TRBD2 identical over 13 bases. J lost 1 base, V lost 1 base, and 5 bases had no gene match. The CDR3 runs to 18 residues. CDR1 is MNHEY, CDR2 SMNVEV, per germline (reference sequence). The CDR3 bases are TGTGCCAGCAGTTTATGGCCCGGACTAGCGGGAGGCACAGATACGCAGTATTTT. This sequence encodes CASSLWPGLAGGTDTQYF.

The chain carries TRBV7-6 and TRBJ1-5, with TRBD1 as a possible D gene (5 bases). The CDR3 loop spans 15 amino acids. The germline V gene encodes CDR1 SGHVS and CDR2 FNYEAQ. The V and J ends lost 2 bases and 4 bases respectively, with 12 bases between them. The CDR3 here is CASSLLTGVNQPQHF. The DNA of the CDR3 is TGTGCCAGCAGCTTATTGACGGGGGTTAATCAGCCCCAGCATTTT.

V and J are TRBV5-1 and TRBJ2-2, with a weak D call TRBD2 (5 bases). CDR1 and CDR2 from the germline V gene are SGHRS and YFSETQ. Trimming took off 0 bases at V and 7 bases at J, with 13 bases between the two ends. The CDR3 sequence is 15 residues long. The CDR3 reads CASSLELEVGGELFF. The DNA of the CDR3 is TGCGCCAGCAGCTTGGAACTAGAAGTCGGCGGGGAGCTGTTTTTT.

This clone was observed a handful of times. The V and J genes are TRBV6-1 and TRBJ2-1; TRBD2 agrees at 14 bases. The J segment lost 6 bases and the V segment lost 0 bases, leaving 7 bases of the junction unmatched. The CDR3 runs 18 residues. The germline V gene encodes CDR1 MNHNS and CDR2 SASEGT. The CDR3 DNA sequence: TGTGCCAGCAGTGAAGCGCTGGGGACTAGCGGGAGTGGCAATGAGCAGTTCTTC. Translating gives CASSEALGTSGSGNEQFF.

This clone appeared a single time. V usage is TRBV27 and J usage is TRBJ1-6; D unclear. Trimming shortened V by 6 bases and J by 9 bases, and 15 bases separated the two germline ends. Per the germline V gene, CDR1 is MNHEY and CDR2 is SMNVEV (reference sequence). This CDR3 has 14 amino acids. CDR3 in amino acids: CASSRPDSISPLHF. Written as DNA, the CDR3 is TGTGCCAGCAGCCGCCCCGACTCGATTTCACCCCTCCACTTT.